The 27 T cell receptor beta chains below all came from one sample that was sequenced in a study of beta chain features in type 1 diabetes. Isolated RNA was reverse transcribed in full, so expressed TCRB transcripts were sequenced. TCRdb's table, derived via immunoSEQ multiplex PCR, lists solely in-frame clones and lacks some. The data contain 35,000 to 50,000 clones, about 50% of them singletons. Sequencing was done on a sample of stem cell memory CD4+ T cells from blood. These receptor sequences come from a woman aged 25 to 45 in good health.

The V and J genes are TRBV6-6 and TRBJ2-5; D is ambiguous. Germline-derived CDR1 and CDR2 are MNHNY and SVGAGI (reference sequence). Trimming left V 7 bases short and J 2 bases short, with 5 bases between. The CDR3 has 11 amino acids. The CDR3 reads CASTSQETQYF. CDR3 DNA sequence: TGTGCCAGCACTAGTCAAGAGACCCAGTACTTC.

V and J are TRBV30 and TRBJ2-1, with D possibly TRBD2 on 6 matching bases. CDR3 length: 14 residues. V was cut by 0 bases and J by 2 bases, with 8 bases left in between. CDR1 is GTSNPN, CDR2 SVGIG, per germline (reference sequence). The CDR3 DNA sequence: TGTGCCTGGAGTGTCGGGAGCACCTACAATGAGCAGTTCTTC. Amino acids: CAWSVGSTYNEQFF.

V usage is TRBV6-5 and J usage is TRBJ1-2; tentative D call: TRBD1 (6 bases). The CDR3 length is 14 residues. Germline V gene lookup returns CDR1 MNHEY and CDR2 SVGAGI. V lost 7 bases and J 3 bases, leaving 15 bases between the germline ends. The CDR3: CASTMRGGDYGYTF. DNA of the CDR3: TGTGCCAGCACAATGAGAGGGGGGGACTATGGCTACACCTTC.

There are a few counts of this clone. The chain couples TRBV7-2 to TRBJ1-2; no clear D gene. CDR3 length equals 13 residues. Trimming left V 1 base short and J 4 bases short, with 7 bases between. Germline values: CDR1 SGHTA, CDR2 FQGNSA. The CDR3 coding sequence is TGTGCCAGCAGCTTAGGAGGCTTCTATGGCTACACCTTC. Protein product: CASSLGGFYGYTF.

The chain recombines TRBV19 with TRBJ2-5; 7 nucleotides align to TRBD2. The better agreement between TRBJ2-7 and the DNA end casts doubt on the J call. The CDR3 runs to 12 residues. Looked up from germline, CDR1 is LNHDA and CDR2 is SQIVND (reference sequence). The CDR3 DNA reads as TGTGCCAGCCGGGACTACACCTACGAGCAGTACTTC. Translating it yields CASRDYTYEQYF.

This clone showed up just once. This chain connects TRBV10-2 to TRBJ2-4, with TRBD2 matching over 12 bases. Trimming took 4 bases from V and 0 from J; bases not matched to a gene: 7. CDR1 WSHSY and CDR2 SAAADI come from the germline V gene. CDR3 size: 18 residues. CDR3 bases: TGCGCCAGCAGTGCAGGACTAGCGGGAAGTCTAGCCAAAAACATTCAGTACTTC. This gives the protein CASSAGLAGSLAKNIQYF.

This clone came up a few times. The chain couples TRBV7-2 to TRBJ2-5; the D gene is possibly TRBD1 (5 bases). The CDR3 covers 14 residues. V lost 1 base and J 4 bases, leaving 10 bases between the germline ends. Looked up from germline, CDR1 is SGHTA and CDR2 is FQGNSA. The CDR3 sequence: CASSLGGRRETQYF. As DNA, the CDR3 is TGTGCCAGCAGCTTAGGGGGCCGGCGAGAGACCCAGTACTTC.

The chain couples TRBV7-3 to TRBJ2-1, with 9 bases lining up with TRBD2. Germline V lookup: CDR1 SGHTA, CDR2 FQGTGA. J lost 9 bases, V lost 5 bases, and 11 bases had no gene match. CDR3 length: 15 amino acids. The CDR3 loop reads CASSTQIAGEGEQFF. The CDR3 region has the DNA TGTGCCAGCAGCACACAAATAGCGGGAGAGGGTGAGCAGTTCTTC.

This clone was counted between two and nine times. V gene TRBV30 combines with J gene TRBJ1-1; D may be TRBD1 (5 bases). Germline CDR1 and CDR2: GTSNPN and SVGIG (reference sequence). Trimming pared 0 bases from V and 7 bases from J, leaving 12 bases between. This CDR3 spans 13 amino acids. CDR3 region: CAWSVQAGLEAFF. The CDR3 DNA follows: TGTGCCTGGAGTGTACAGGCAGGGCTTGAAGCTTTCTTT.

In its sample, this clone was seen a few times. CDR3 DNA sequence: TGCGCCAGCAGCCAAGACCGACAGGGGGAGGTTCGGGCTTTCTTT. The encoded protein is CASSQDRQGEVRAFF. V gene TRBV4-3 combines with J gene TRBJ1-1; 9 bases line up with TRBD1. Losses at the gene ends were 0 bases for V and 11 bases for J; bases not matched to a gene: 10. CDR1 and CDR2 (germline): LGHNA, YSLEER. The CDR3 contains 15 residues.

The V gene is TRBV5-4, the J gene TRBJ2-3; 7 nucleotides align to TRBD2. CDR3 length equals 18 residues. Germline V CDR1 and CDR2: SGHNT, YYREEE (reference sequence). Germline trimming cut 4 bases from V and 4 bases from J; bases unmatched to any gene: 18. This CDR3 reads CASSTYLVGGPIADTQYF. The DNA of the CDR3 is TGTGCCAGCAGCACTTACCTGGTGGGAGGGCCCATCGCAGATACGCAGTATTTT.

This clone showed up just a few times. J is TRBJ1-2 and V is TRBV28; TRBD1 agrees at 7 bases. Germline loops: CDR1 MDHEN, CDR2 SYDVKM. With V trimmed by 5 bases and J by 2 bases, 8 bases remained unmatched. The CDR3 totals 15 residues. CDR3: CASSLWTGQNYGYTF. CDR3 DNA sequence: TGTGCCAGCAGTCTCTGGACAGGACAAAACTATGGCTACACCTTC.

A few counts support this clone. V and J are TRBV6-1 and TRBJ2-1, with 7 positions matching TRBD1. The V segment lost 5 bases and the J segment 7 bases; nucleotides outside the gene matches: 5. The CDR3 totals 13 residues. The germline gives CDR1 MNHNS, CDR2 SASEGT. The CDR3 nucleotides read TGTGCCAGCAGTCCGGGACAGAAGAATGAGCAGTTCTTC. Translation: CASSPGQKNEQFF.

CDR3 bases: TGCAGCGTTGAAGATACGGGGGTTTCAGAAAAACTGTTTTTT. Translating gives CSVEDTGVSEKLFF. The chain uses TRBV29-1 and TRBJ1-4, with a possible D match to TRBD1 (5 bases). This CDR3 contains 14 residues. The ends were cut back, 0 bases at V and 8 bases at J, with 13 bases in the middle. Per the germline V gene, CDR1 is SQVTM and CDR2 is ANQGSEA.

V gene TRBV4-3 combines with J gene TRBJ2-1, with TRBD2 matching over 9 bases. V lost 0 bases and J lost 4; bases outside the gene matches: 10. The germline gives CDR1 LGHNA, CDR2 YSLEER. The CDR3 consists of 18 residues. CDR3: CASSQEGAGGPLYNEQFF. For the CDR3, the DNA is TGCGCCAGCAGCCAAGAAGGTGCGGGAGGGCCGCTGTACAATGAGCAGTTCTTC.

The rearrangement links TRBV6-6 to TRBJ2-3, with a possible D match to TRBD2 (6 bases). The CDR3 is 14 residues long. V was clipped by 7 bases and J by 0 bases, with 11 bases between them. CDR1 and CDR2 from the germline V gene are MNHNY and SVGAGI (reference sequence). The CDR3 DNA is TGTGCCAGCATCCTTGGGGGGAGCACAGATACGCAGTATTTT. Translating it yields CASILGGSTDTQYF.

This clone appeared a few times. This rearrangement joins TRBV4-1 to TRBJ2-7; possible D gene TRBD2, 6 bases. The length of the CDR3 is 13 residues. Germline CDR1 and CDR2: MGHRA and YSYEKL. The V and J ends lost 1 base and 9 bases respectively, with 13 bases between them. The CDR3 reads CASSQGDFARQYF. CDR3 nucleotide sequence: TGCGCCAGCAGCCAAGGGGACTTCGCCAGGCAGTACTTC.

The rearrangement joins TRBV19 to TRBJ2-6, with 10 bases that match TRBD1. This CDR3 region has 20 residues. Per the germline V gene, CDR1 is LNHDA and CDR2 is SQIVND (reference sequence). V was clipped by 3 bases and J by 2 bases; unmatched bases: 13. Here the CDR3 DNA reads TGTGCCAGTAGTATGCTAGACAGGGGGCCTGAATTAGCTGGGGCCAACGTCCTGACTTTC. Its protein product is CASSMLDRGPELAGANVLTF.

This clone was found once. The CDR3 coding sequence is TGTGCCAGCAGCTTGGGCGGCGAGCAGTACTTC. As protein: CASSLGGEQYF. The J gene is TRBJ2-5, the V gene TRBV5-4; D is unresolved. With the DNA end fitting TRBJ2-7 better, the J assignment may be wrong. Germline-derived CDR1 and CDR2 are SGHNT and YYREEE (reference sequence). The CDR3 contains 11 residues.

This chain joins TRBV4-3 and TRBJ1-2, with D hard to call. Germline CDR1 reads LGHNA; CDR2 reads YSLEER. This CDR3 is 15 amino acids long. The V gene lost 0 bases and the J gene lost 2 bases, with 10 bases spanning the gap. As DNA, the CDR3 is TGCGCCAGCAGCCAAGATCCCGCGGTGAACTATGGCTACACCTTC. Its translation is CASSQDPAVNYGYTF.

This clone has just a few counts. The genes are TRBV7-2 and TRBJ1-1; tentatively, D is TRBD1 (6 bases). The CDR3 has 14 residues. CDR1 and CDR2 from the germline V gene are SGHTA and FQGNSA. V lost 5 bases to trimming and J lost 1 base, with 11 bases between them. CDR3 region: CASSGGQPNTEAFF. CDR3 coding DNA: TGTGCCAGCAGCGGAGGACAGCCGAACACTGAAGCTTTCTTT.

The gene calls are TRBV2 and TRBJ1-3; TRBD1 matches 7 bases. CDR1 is SNHLY, CDR2 FYNNEI, per germline. The J segment lost 1 base and the V segment lost 2 bases, leaving 8 bases of the junction unmatched. The CDR3 is made up of 17 amino acids. CDR3 nucleotides: TGTGCCAGCAGTGAACGGACAGGAACGATTTCTGGAAACACCATATATTTT. As protein: CASSERTGTISGNTIYF.

The chain is built from TRBV18 and TRBJ2-5; possibly TRBD1 for D (5 bases). The DNA end is a closer match to TRBJ2-7, so the J assignment may be wrong. The CDR3 extends over 14 amino acids. The germline CDR1 and CDR2 sequences are KGHSH and LQKENI. CDR3 sequence (DNA): TGTGCCAGCTCACCGGACAAATTCTCCTACGAGCAGTACTTC. It translates to CASSPDKFSYEQYF.

This clone was detected only a few times. V is TRBV9 and J is TRBJ2-3; TRBD1 agrees at 7 bases. The CDR3 spans 16 residues. Germline trimming cut 4 bases from V and 6 bases from J; bases unmatched to any gene: 14. Germline CDR1 and CDR2: SGDLS and YYNGEE. The chain's CDR3 is CASSPRTGRNQDTQYF. The CDR3 nucleotides are TGTGCCAGCAGCCCCCGGACAGGCCGAAACCAGGATACGCAGTATTTT. The variable domain in full, with the rest retrieved from reference TRBV9 and TRBJ2-3, is DSGVTQTPKHLITATGQRVTLRCSPRSGDLSVYWYQQSLDQGLQFLIQYYNGEERAKGNILERFSAQQFPDLHSELNLSSLELGDSALYFCASSPRTGRNQDTQYFGPGTRLTVL.

This clone was detected only a few times. The CDR3 loop reads CSVGITGTGDNEQFF. The CDR3 DNA reads as TGCAGCGTTGGTATTACGGGTACAGGTGACAATGAGCAGTTCTTC. V is TRBV29-1 and J is TRBJ2-1; perhaps TRBD1 as D (5 bases). Trimming removed 4 bases from V and 5 bases from J, with 18 bases in between. Germline CDR1 is SQVTM and CDR2 is ANQGSEA. This CDR3 has 15 amino acids.

The chain couples TRBV27 to TRBJ1-2, with TRBD1 identical over 9 bases. The CDR3 contains 19 residues. The germline V gene has CDR1 MNHEY and CDR2 SMNVEV (reference sequence). V trimming: 6 bases; J trimming: 5 bases; junction bases outside the gene matches: 22. In DNA, the CDR3 is TGTGCCAGCAGGGGCGTGGGACAGGGTCTATTAAGCGGCGGTTATGGCTACACCTTC. It translates to CASRGVGQGLLSGGYGYTF.

The genes are TRBV7-9 and TRBJ2-5; TRBD2 aligns across 8 bases. The J call may be incorrect, as the DNA end agrees better with TRBJ2-7. CDR1 SEHNR and CDR2 FQNEAQ come from the germline V gene (reference sequence). The CDR3 runs to 13 residues. Here the CDR3 reads CASRAGASREQYF. In DNA, the CDR3 is TGTGCCAGCAGAGCGGGAGCTTCACGCGAGCAGTACTTC.